The clone carrying this T cell receptor beta chain appeared a single time. Germline CDR1 is MNHEY and CDR2 is SVGAGI. Trimming took 2 bases from V and 4 from J, leaving 17 bases between them. The CDR3 consists of 16 residues. The data are from a study of blood T cell repertoires in COVID-19. Study details: The analysed material was cDNA or gDNA that came from T cells, B-cell-depleted T cells, or PBMCs.

The repertoire was sequenced with immunoSEQ multiplex PCR; TCRdb's copy has only in-frame clones and lacks some. In the table there are under 450,000 clones, 89% of which are singletons. The TCR sequence derives from a woman in her thirties or forties with COVID-19, enrolled during active disease. This chain connects TRBV6-5 to TRBJ1-2; tentatively, D is TRBD1 (5 bases). Specimen: peripheral blood. This chain's CDR3 is CASSYLGTGESYGYTF. CDR3 nucleotides: TGTGCCAGCAGTTACCTTGGGACGGGGGAGAGCTATGGCTACACCTTC.